This is a list of T cell receptor beta chains from one sample in a study of blood T cell repertoires in COVID-19. The method was immunoSEQ multiplex PCR; TCRdb's version includes in-frame clones alone and lacks a portion of them. The sample records about 270,000 clones, 80% to 95% being singletons. The sequenced material came from peripheral blood. These TCRs come from a young adult with COVID-19, enrolled during active disease. The CDR3 runs from the conserved cysteine through the conserved F or W.

CDR3aa	v_gene	j_gene
CASSFRLAYYEQYF	TRBV6-2/TRBV6-3	TRBJ2-7
CASSQDRTAQETQYF	TRBV14	TRBJ2-5
CASRPTGTGNYGYTF	TRBV7-8	TRBJ1-2
CASSVGVAQPYNEQFF	TRBV10-2	TRBJ2-1
CASSPRLGTAMNTEAFF	TRBV7-9	TRBJ1-1
CASSLAPTGTNYGYTF	TRBV5-1	TRBJ1-2
CASSTLAGDSYNEQFF	TRBV7-9	TRBJ2-1
CASSLGHGETQYF	TRBV6-5	TRBJ2-5
CASSLSGGAQYEQYF	TRBV7-2	TRBJ2-7
CAWSVLGSTDTQYF	TRBV30	TRBJ2-3
CATNKPPESSMNTEAFF	TRBV24-1	TRBJ1-1
CASSLSGFAGFSYEQYF	TRBV5-4	TRBJ2-7
CASSEARNSPLHF	TRBV6-1	TRBJ1-6
CASSETRQAIYGYTF	TRBV2	TRBJ1-2
CATSIGFRADTIYF	TRBV6-5	TRBJ1-3
CASSISVNTEAFF	TRBV19	TRBJ1-1
CASSLEGSGVGTEAFF	TRBV7-2	TRBJ1-1
CASGAGPTDTQYF	TRBV2	TRBJ2-3
CASSEMGRVVTQYF	TRBV6-1	TRBJ2-5
CATSDSKTGGAWNIQYF	TRBV24-1	TRBJ2-4
CASSSSGLNNEQFF	TRBV5-4	TRBJ2-1
CASSASPEPQHF	TRBV18	TRBJ1-5
CASSPSGVSPQHF	TRBV6-5	TRBJ1-5
CASRALSGRNEQYF	TRBV11-2	TRBJ2-7
CASRLQGSYNEQFF	TRBV19	TRBJ2-1
CASSEIQGDRSNQPQHF	TRBV6-1	TRBJ1-5
CASSDGQGTGELFF	TRBV2	TRBJ2-2
CATSRGGFSNQPQHF	TRBV15	TRBJ1-5
CASSRGSSGGNNEQFF	TRBV5-4	TRBJ2-1
CASTSDGDSPSYEQYF	TRBV25-1	TRBJ2-7
CASSTRSWNTEAFF	TRBV11-1	TRBJ1-1
CASSNRDRQGTGELFF	TRBV5-1	TRBJ2-2
CASSQVPGETQYF	TRBV3-1/TRBV3-2	TRBJ2-5
CASSQGDRDSSYNEQFF	TRBV4-1	TRBJ2-1
CASSQFGSSYNEQFF	TRBV4-1	TRBJ2-1
CASSAAGTLSYEQYF	TRBV7-8	TRBJ2-7
CASSLEAGNRGELFF	TRBV5-4	TRBJ2-2
CSLRDGASTDTQYF	TRBV29-1	TRBJ2-3
CASSDIDRGPDTQYF	TRBV6-1	TRBJ2-3
CASSPAASYGYTF	TRBV4-2	TRBJ1-2
CASSERQGAHAQYF	TRBV6-4	TRBJ2-3
CASSQGASGTYNEQFF	TRBV4-1	TRBJ2-1
CASSRGGDTQYF	TRBV6-2/TRBV6-3	TRBJ2-3
CASSFSGETYSPLHF	TRBV28	TRBJ1-6
CASSLSTGAYGYTF	TRBV19	TRBJ1-2
CASSFLTSTGGSHEQYF	TRBV27	TRBJ2-7
CASSGSLAGDDEQYF	TRBV5-5	TRBJ2-7
CASSYSWQGNGYTF	TRBV6-5	TRBJ1-2
CASSPEALRGWNEQFF	TRBV19	TRBJ2-1
CASSRPPRGGQPQHF	TRBV28	TRBJ1-5
CASSRGQGNYGYTF	TRBV19	TRBJ1-2
CASSVFADGGRQLEQFF	TRBV9	TRBJ2-1
CAWSLGGHYGYTF	TRBV30	TRBJ1-2